This T cell receptor beta chain was recovered during a study of blood T cell repertoires in COVID-19. Study as a whole: In each case, the material was cDNA or gDNA derived from T cells, B-cell-depleted T cells, or PBMCs.

Patients at the Seattle site were enrolled during active infection and followed longitudinally. The V and J ends lost 1 base and 9 bases respectively, with 19 bases between them. The germline CDR1 and CDR2 sequences are LNHNV and YYDKDF (reference sequence). The CDR3 contains 17 residues. Per the study methods: Amplification from reference gene primers served as the basis for estimated nucleated cell counts. This table comes from immunoSEQ multiplex PCR, and its TCRdb copy is limited to in-frame clones, with some not included. The DNA was the basis for D and trimming; V, J and clone size are from that table. This repertoire shows 30,000 to 40,000 clones, around 74% found once; its top ten account for roughly a tenth.

The V and J genes are TRBV15 and TRBJ1-6, with D perhaps TRBD1 (6 bases). The sample comprised peripheral blood. The sequence was collected from an older man with COVID-19, enrolled during active disease. CDR3 protein: CATSRVRPGVSASPLHF. DNA for the CDR3: TGTGCCACCAGCAGAGTGCGGCCAGGGGTCTCCGCTTCACCCCTCCACTTT.